The following is a T cell receptor beta chain sequence with its context. This specimen comes from a study of control samples from healthy donors and cancer patients. This CDR3 has 14 amino acids. The V end was cut by 5 bases, the J end by 1 base, with 9 bases between. Germline loops: CDR1 MDHEN, CDR2 SYDVKM. Assay: immunoSEQ multiplex PCR; the TCRdb copy retains only in-frame clones and omits some. The sample lists over 150,000 clones, 85% to 95% occurring once. This receptor was taken from a woman aged 18-30 years in good health. The V call is TRBV28, the J call TRBJ2-1; D uncertain. The source material was blood. The CDR3 sequence is CASSRSGSYNEQFF. The CDR3 DNA reads TGTGCCAGCAGTCGCTCGGGTTCCTACAATGAGCAGTTCTTC. The whole variable domain, remainder taken from reference TRBV28 and TRBJ2-1, is DVKVTQSSRYLVKRTGEKVFLECVQDMDHENMFWYRQDPGLGLRLIYFSYDVKMKEKGDIPEGYSVSREKKERFSLILESASTNQTSMYLCASSRSGSYNEQFFGPGTRLTVL.